The 8 T cell receptor beta chains given below trace back to one sample, sequenced in a study of T-cell memory formation after mild COVID-19. MiXCR, run by TCRdb on the 5' RACE reads, gives a single entry per CDR3 protein. In the table there are over 400,000 distinct CDR3 sequences, roughly a quarter of which are singletons. The sequenced sample was PBMCs or a T cell subset sorted from them (not recorded which). These receptors all stem from an adult woman who had mild COVID-19 (a few samples of this study predate the infection). Cell type and time point are not known.

This clonotype was recorded many times. This chain connects TRBV18 to TRBJ2-2, with unresolved D. The germline gives CDR1 KGHSH, CDR2 LQKENI. CDR3 length: 14 residues. The ends were cut back, 8 bases at V and 1 base at J, with 11 bases in the middle. CDR3 in amino acids: CASSPDLNTGELFF. In DNA form, the CDR3 reads TGTGCCAGCAGCCCGGATTTGAACACCGGGGAGCTGTTTTTT.

This clonotype was found a few times. The chain uses TRBV5-5 and TRBJ2-2, with 7 bases fitting TRBD1. Germline CDR1 is SGHKS and CDR2 is YYEKEE (reference sequence). Trimming at V came to 6 bases and at J to 2 bases, leaving 7 bases not matched to a gene. The CDR3 has 15 residues. In DNA, the CDR3 is TGTGCCAGCAAGTCCGGGACAGTTAACACCGGGGAGCTGTTTTTT. As protein: CASKSGTVNTGELFF.

This clonotype showed up many times. V gene TRBV20-1 combines with J gene TRBJ2-7; tentatively, D is TRBD1 (5 bases). The CDR3 loop spans 14 amino acids. In germline, CDR1 is DFQATT, CDR2 SNEGSKA (reference sequence). V was shortened by 5 bases and J by 5 bases, with 19 bases between the two germline ends. The CDR3 here is CSADQYRSLNEQYF. CDR3 nucleotides: TGCAGTGCTGACCAGTACAGGAGCCTAAACGAGCAGTACTTC.

This clonotype was detected a few times. The CDR3 reads CASSLFGDEQFF. CDR3 nucleotide sequence: TGTGCCAGCAGCTTGTTCGGGGATGAGCAGTTCTTC. V usage is TRBV7-2 and J usage is TRBJ2-1; perhaps TRBD2 as D (5 bases). V lost 3 bases to trimming and J lost 8 bases, with 8 bases between them. Germline CDR1 SGHTA, CDR2 FQGNSA. CDR3 length: 12 amino acids.

This clonotype was observed a few times. The chain has TRBV28 and TRBJ2-7; 9 bases match TRBD2. V lost 7 bases and J lost 3; bases outside the gene matches: 10. Germline V gene data show CDR1 as MDHEN and CDR2 as SYDVKM. The CDR3 consists of 15 residues. Written as DNA, the CDR3 is TGTGCCAGCAAGGCTAGCGGGACCTGGGTCTACGAGCAGTACTTC. This encodes CASKASGTWVYEQYF. Filled out from reference TRBV28 and TRBJ2-7, the complete variable domain reads DVKVTQSSRYLVKRTGEKVFLECVQDMDHENMFWYRQDPGLGLRLIYFSYDVKMKEKGDIPEGYSVSREKKERFSLILESASTNQTSMYLCASKASGTWVYEQYFGPGTRLTVT.

The chain combines TRBV4-3 with TRBJ2-2; D ambiguous. Deletions cut 4 bases from V and 10 bases from J, with 10 bases between. This CDR3 has 12 residues. CDR1 is LGHNA and CDR2 is YSLEER in the germline V gene. CDR3 protein: CASSPSSKELFF. The CDR3 nucleotides read TGCGCCAGCAGCCCATCCTCGAAGGAGCTGTTTTTT.

V gene TRBV12-5 combines with J gene TRBJ2-2, with D unclear. In germline, CDR1 is LGHNT, CDR2 FRNRAP. The CDR3 is made up of 13 amino acids. V dropped 3 bases and J dropped 6 bases, with 8 bases sitting between them. CDR3 in DNA: TGTGCTAGTGGTTTATGGGTCTCCGGGGAGCTGTTTTTT. Residues: CASGLWVSGELFF.

CDR3: CASSELAGAQETQYF. The CDR3 DNA follows: TGTGCCAGCAGTGAGCTAGCGGGCGCCCAAGAGACCCAGTACTTC. The V and J genes are TRBV6-1 and TRBJ2-5; the match to TRBD2 covers 8 bases. Germline V gene sequence: CDR1 MNHNS, CDR2 SASEGT. The CDR3 sequence is 15 residues long. The J segment lost 1 base and the V segment lost 3 bases, leaving 4 bases of the junction unmatched.